The clone carrying this T cell receptor (beta chain) came up many times. Its target is not known. These data belong to a study of early T cells in non-severe SARS-CoV-2 infection. Study observations and caveats: Lookups in VDJdb leaned toward anti-spike CD8 responses and missed private and CD4 specificities.

The CDR3 extends over 13 amino acids. J lost 4 bases, V lost 8 bases, and 7 bases had no gene match. CDR1 is SQVTM and CDR2 is ANQGSEA in the germline V gene. MiXCR was run by TCRdb on the 5' RACE reads, yielding one entry per CDR3 protein. The sample includes 40,000 to 55,000 distinct CDR3 sequences, around 6.8% of them seen just once. Input material: whole blood. The genes are TRBV29-1 and TRBJ2-7, with 11 nucleotides matching TRBD1. The sequence was collected from an adult who was a healthcare worker with PCR-confirmed SARS-CoV-2 infection or an uninfected control (not recorded which). In DNA form, the CDR3 reads TGCAGCACCCGGACAGGGGGCGCATACGAGCAGTACTTC. Translation gives CSTRTGGAYEQYF.